This T cell receptor (beta chain) was obtained from a study of blood T cell repertoires in COVID-19. Study at large: T cells, B-cell-depleted T cells, or PBMCs provided the cDNA or gDNA that served as material.

Some clones are missing from TCRdb's copy, which holds only in-frame ones; the method was immunoSEQ multiplex PCR. The repertoire holds around 300,000 clones, around 90% seen once, with roughly 9% in the top ten. This CDR3 has 15 residues. Germline V gene sequence: CDR1 MNHEY, CDR2 SMNVEV (reference sequence). Between the trimmed V and J ends, which lost 3 bases and 1 base, there was a span of 7 bases. Only one count was recorded for this clone. The source material was peripheral blood. The chain combines TRBV27 with TRBJ1-6; D not resolved. The source is a man younger than 35 with active or convalescent COVID-19. This CDR3 is CASSLRGSYNSPLHF. The CDR3 DNA reads TGTGCCAGCAGTTTGCGGGGTTCCTATAATTCACCCCTCCACTTT.